This is a list of T cell receptor beta chains from one sample in a study of CD8 T cell repertoires and HIV-1 epitope variants. Their cognate antigens are unknown. Generated by immunoSEQ multiplex PCR, the TCRdb table keeps only in-frame clones and is missing some. The sample lists several thousand clones, around 65% occurring once. Sample: cultured CD8+ T cells derived from PBMCs. These receptors all stem from a male donor with HIV. The conserved cysteine and the conserved F or W are not part of the CDR3 here. The D gene is left open where the match is weak.

d_call j_call cdr3_length v_call cdr3_aa
NA TRBJ2-1 13 TRBV28 ASSLVGVSYNEQF
TRBD2 TRBJ2-5 13 TRBV28 ASRRLADYQETQY
TRBD1 TRBJ2-5 13 TRBV28 ASSSQDRDQETQY
NA TRBJ1-1 12 TRBV19 ASSINEGMTEAF
NA TRBJ2-7 15 TRBV28 ASSFGTEGVDSYEQY
NA TRBJ1-2 13 TRBV15 ATSSDWGVGYGYT
NA TRBJ2-5 12 TRBV5-6 ASSFSGARETQY
TRBD1 TRBJ1-4 12 TRBV7-9 ASSSTGTNEKLF
NA TRBJ2-3 13 TRBV7-9 ASSLTEDSTDTQY
NA TRBJ2-2 14 TRBV6-5 ASSYDSSANTGELF
TRBD1 TRBJ1-1 12 TRBV15 ATSRSRGTDEAF
NA TRBJ2-7 14 TRBV5-4 ASSRGGGMSSYEQY
NA TRBJ2-7 11 TRBV28 ASSLVHGGEQY
NA TRBJ1-2 14 TRBV7-8 ASSLGSPQGSYGYT
TRBD2 TRBJ2-1 15 TRBV27 ASSPTTSGYSYNEQF
TRBD1 TRBJ1-2 14 TRBV9 ASSAETGTGRGGYT
TRBD2 TRBJ2-1 15 TRBV7-6 ASSFPASGSSYNEQF
NA TRBJ2-7 11 TRBV11-3 ASSLTRWDEQY
NA TRBJ1-2 12 TRBV30 AWSVQDRRNGYT
TRBD1 TRBJ2-7 13 TRBV11-2 ASSLGDRPRDEQY
NA TRBJ1-1 10 TRBV7-2 ASSPDSQGVI
NA TRBJ2-1 11 TRBV6-5 ASSYAAYNEQF
TRBD2 TRBJ2-7 15 TRBV11-2 ASSLDPGLAGGYEQY
NA TRBJ2-1 11 TRBV2 ASRSLDSPEQF
NA TRBJ2-7 11 TRBV5-4 ASSFQGGSEQY
TRBD2 TRBJ2-7 10 TRBV6-5 ASSAGTIEQY
TRBD1 TRBJ2-1 13 TRBV4-2 ASSLEWGQDNEQF
NA TRBJ1-2 9 TRBV29-1 SVTDSYGYT
NA TRBJ2-1 12 TRBV2 ASSEAGGYNEQF
NA TRBJ1-5 11 TRBV19 ASSLDGPQPQH
NA TRBJ1-3 12 TRBV30 AWSEGYSGNTIY
TRBD1 TRBJ2-3 16 TRBV4-3 ASSQEIPGTGNPDTQY
TRBD2 TRBJ2-1 12 TRBV30 AWREPGLAHEQF
NA TRBJ2-5 13 TRBV2 ASTPTGGVGETQY
NA TRBJ1-1 14 TRBV7-2 ASSQDVGQGNTEAF
NA TRBJ2-7 11 TRBV10-3 AISGDDSYEQY
NA TRBJ2-1 14 TRBV5-6 ASSLNSPGDYNEQF
NA TRBJ1-5 13 TRBV4-2 ASSQEGETNQPQH
NA TRBJ1-2 10 TRBV4-3 ASSGEVDGYT
NA TRBJ1-2 14 TRBV9 ASSPADARPLYGYT
NA TRBJ1-4 9 TRBV6-5 ASSLGAAVF
NA TRBJ2-7 12 TRBV19 ASSAGVSTYEQY
NA TRBJ2-7 11 TRBV7-9 ASSPGHLYEQY